Below, 30 T cell receptor beta chains from the same sample are listed, as sequenced in a study of T cell changes during pregnancy in multiple sclerosis. TCRdb's table, derived via immunoSEQ multiplex PCR, lists solely in-frame clones and lacks some. This sample has about 73,000 clones, with around nine tenths found just once. The sequencing here drew on peripheral blood, taken in the second trimester of pregnancy. All receptors come from a female donor in good health, enrolled as a control in a pregnancy study.

V is TRBV19 and J is TRBJ2-1; 13 positions match TRBD2. V lost 5 bases, J lost 6 bases, and 7 bases stayed unmatched. There are 16 residues in the CDR3. Germline-derived CDR1 and CDR2 are LNHDA and SQIVND (reference sequence). The CDR3 nucleotides read TGTGCCAGTAGTCCAAGGACTAGCGGGGGAATCAATGAGCAGTTCTTC. It is translated as CASSPRTSGGINEQFF.

The chain has TRBV19 and TRBJ1-1, with TRBD1 matching over 7 bases. The CDR3 extends over 14 amino acids. J lost 2 bases, V lost 4 bases, and 4 bases had no gene match. Germline-derived CDR1 and CDR2 are LNHDA and SQIVND (reference sequence). The CDR3 loop reads CASSTWDRNTEAFF. The CDR3 bases are TGTGCCAGTAGTACCTGGGACAGAAACACTGAAGCTTTCTTT.

The J gene is TRBJ1-1, the V gene TRBV7-9, with D unclear. The germline CDR1 and CDR2 sequences are SEHNR and FQNEAQ (reference sequence). The CDR3 loop spans 12 amino acids. Trimming cost V 5 bases and J 11 bases, with 15 bases left between them. The CDR3 spells CASSRDGPPAFF. The CDR3 DNA reads as TGTGCCAGCAGCCGCGATGGGCCCCCGGCTTTCTTT.

The chain carries TRBV6-5 and TRBJ1-4; D is uncertain. The CDR3 consists of 15 residues. V lost 7 bases and J 0 bases, leaving 12 bases between the germline ends. Germline CDR1 MNHEY, CDR2 SVGAGI. The CDR3 DNA reads as TGTGCCAGCATGGCATTCGGAGCAACTAATGAAAAACTGTTTTTT. Its translation is CASMAFGATNEKLFF.

This chain joins TRBV7-8 and TRBJ1-4, with 9 bases that match TRBD1. CDR1 SGHVS and CDR2 FQNEAQ come from the germline V gene. Trimming removed 5 bases from V and 4 bases from J; junction bases left unmatched: 2. The CDR3 runs 14 residues. DNA of the CDR3: TGTGCCAGCAGCCCGACAGGGGGTAATGAAAAACTGTTTTTT. Its protein is CASSPTGGNEKLFF.

The rearrangement links TRBV28 to TRBJ2-7; TRBD1 agrees at 7 bases. Germline lookup yields CDR1 MDHEN and CDR2 SYDVKM. The CDR3 totals 15 residues. J was trimmed by 0 bases and V by 6 bases; bases with no gene match: 8. In DNA form, the CDR3 reads TGTGCCAGCAGAGAGGACAGGACCAGCTCCTACGAGCAGTACTTC. Translated: CASREDRTSSYEQYF.

The chain recombines TRBV7-2 with TRBJ1-2; a possible D gene is TRBD1 (5 bases). The CDR3 spans 13 residues. Germline lookup yields CDR1 SGHTA and CDR2 FQGNSA. Trimming shortened V by 5 bases and J by 2 bases, and 9 bases separated the two germline ends. CDR3 in amino acids: CASSPRQNYGYTF. CDR3 DNA sequence: TGTGCCAGCAGCCCCCGACAGAACTATGGCTACACCTTC.

The chain has TRBV29-1 and TRBJ2-2; 8 nucleotides align to TRBD1. The CDR3 totals 14 residues. V shed 7 bases, J shed 5 bases, and the junction held 9 bases outside the gene matches. Germline CDR1 and CDR2: SQVTM and ANQGSEA. CDR3 protein: CSETQGASTGELFF. The CDR3 DNA sequence: TGCAGCGAGACGCAGGGGGCGAGTACCGGGGAGCTGTTTTTT.

This clone was detected only once. This chain uses TRBV29-1 with TRBJ2-5, with D possibly TRBD1 on 6 matching bases. The germline V and J ends were trimmed by 7 bases and 4 bases, with 22 bases remaining between them. The CDR3 consists of 15 residues. The germline V gene has CDR1 SQVTM and CDR2 ANQGSEA. The CDR3, as DNA: TGCAGCGCCGCCAGGGGAGAGTTCGGACGAGAGACCCAGTACTTC. Encoded protein: CSAARGEFGRETQYF.

The rearrangement joins TRBV5-5 to TRBJ2-3, with D maybe TRBD2 (5 bases). V was cut by 5 bases and J by 3 bases, with 19 bases left in between. CDR3 length: 16 amino acids. Germline V gene lookup returns CDR1 SGHKS and CDR2 YYEKEE (reference sequence). The chain's CDR3 is CASSSPPTLATDTQYF. The CDR3 region has the DNA TGTGCCAGCAGTTCCCCCCCTACGTTAGCGACAGATACGCAGTATTTT.

Notes on this clone: The same CDR3 can be traced to other DNA sequences in this sample. The J gene is TRBJ1-1, the V gene TRBV4-3; D is undetermined. V was cut by 0 bases and J by 5 bases, with 7 bases left in between. The V gene's germline CDR1 is LGHNA and CDR2 YSLEER. The CDR3 length is 13 residues. CDR3 region: CASSQDLGTEAFF. The CDR3 DNA is TGCGCCAGCAGCCAAGACCTCGGGACTGAAGCTTTCTTT.

V gene TRBV9 combines with J gene TRBJ2-5, with 7 bases that match TRBD1. Germline CDR1 reads SGDLS; CDR2 reads YYNGEE. The CDR3 runs to 13 residues. J was trimmed by 5 bases and V by 1 base; bases with no gene match: 2. CDR3 region: CASSVTGAETQYF. The CDR3 DNA reads TGTGCCAGCAGCGTAACAGGGGCGGAGACCCAGTACTTC.

V is TRBV4-1 and J is TRBJ1-1; D unresolved. Trimming left V 0 bases short and J 0 bases short, with 14 bases between. Per the germline V gene, CDR1 is MGHRA and CDR2 is YSYEKL. The CDR3 is 17 amino acids. CDR3 loop: CASSQDSAVRLNTEAFF. The CDR3 DNA reads TGCGCCAGCAGCCAAGATTCGGCGGTTCGCCTGAACACTGAAGCTTTCTTT.

The gene calls are TRBV28 and TRBJ2-7; a weak D match, TRBD2 (5 bases). Trimming stripped 5 bases from V and 4 bases from J, with 12 bases between. CDR1 is MDHEN and CDR2 is SYDVKM in the germline V gene. The CDR3 runs to 13 residues. CDR3 in DNA: TGTGCCAGCAGTACCGGGAACAGATACGAGCAGTACTTC. It specifies CASSTGNRYEQYF.

This clone occurred once. V is TRBV28 and J is TRBJ1-1; TRBD1 agrees at 7 bases. Germline V gives CDR1 MDHEN, CDR2 SYDVKM. The CDR3 totals 14 residues. Germline trimming cut 4 bases from V and 0 bases from J; bases unmatched to any gene: 2. The CDR3 loop reads CASSSGQLNTEAFF. CDR3 sequence (DNA): TGTGCCAGCAGTTCGGGACAGCTGAACACTGAAGCTTTCTTT.

This chain joins TRBV5-1 and TRBJ2-4; a possible D gene is TRBD2 (5 bases). This CDR3 is 12 amino acids long. Trimming removed 2 bases from V and 9 bases from J, with 9 bases in between. Germline loops: CDR1 SGHRS, CDR2 YFSETQ. The CDR3 reads CASSFGVGIQYF. CDR3 nucleotides: TGCGCCAGCAGCTTCGGGGTCGGCATTCAGTACTTC.

This clone has just one count. This chain uses TRBV6-6 with TRBJ2-1, with a tentative D call TRBD2 (6 bases). The V and J ends lost 8 bases and 7 bases respectively, with 24 bases between them. Looked up from germline, CDR1 is MNHNY and CDR2 is SVGAGI (reference sequence). CDR3 length equals 16 residues. The CDR3 DNA follows: TGTGCCAGCCGTCAACCCGGGACTTCAACTGCGAATGAGCAGTTCTTC. It encodes CASRQPGTSTANEQFF.

The chain has TRBV6-4 and TRBJ2-3, with D perhaps TRBD2 (6 bases). This CDR3 spans 14 amino acids. Germline CDR1 is MRHNA and CDR2 is SNTAGT. The V end was cut by 1 base, the J end by 3 bases, with 8 bases between. The CDR3 loop reads CASSDLADTDTQYF. CDR3 DNA sequence: TGTGCCAGCAGTGACTTAGCGGATACAGATACGCAGTATTTT.

This CDR3 reads CASSYGGRTTF. In DNA, the CDR3 is TGCGCCAGCAGCTACGGAGGCCGCACCACCTTC. This chain uses TRBV5-1 with TRBJ1-2; D gene ambiguous. This CDR3 has 11 amino acids. V shed 3 bases and J shed 13 bases, with 13 bases lying between them. Germline V gene data show CDR1 as SGHRS and CDR2 as YFSETQ.

This clone showed up just a few times. The rearrangement joins TRBV7-2 to TRBJ1-2; 11 bases fit TRBD1. The CDR3 extends over 17 amino acids. Germline assignment: CDR1 SGHTA and CDR2 FQGNSA. The V and J ends lost 8 bases and 0 bases, in that order; junction bases with no gene match: 11. CDR3 coding DNA: TGTGCCAGCCCCTGGGGGACAGGGGGGGTAGCTAACTATGGCTACACCTTC. Translating gives CASPWGTGGVANYGYTF.

This clone was counted once. The chain is built from TRBV7-8 and TRBJ2-1, with D tentatively TRBD2 (6 bases). CDR1 SGHVS and CDR2 FQNEAQ come from the germline V gene. The germline V and J ends were trimmed by 5 bases and 9 bases, with 20 bases remaining between them. This CDR3 has 15 amino acids. CDR3 in DNA: TGTGCCAGCAGCCCCCCGGGAGTCAGGCGCAGTGAGCAGTTCTTC. Protein sequence: CASSPPGVRRSEQFF.

V usage is TRBV2 and J usage is TRBJ2-3, with 10 bases fitting TRBD1. The CDR3 is made up of 15 amino acids. J lost 2 bases, V lost 5 bases, and 4 bases had no gene match. CDR1 is SNHLY and CDR2 is FYNNEI in the germline V gene. CDR3 sequence (DNA): TGTGCCAGCAGTACCGACAGGGGGCCCACAGATACGCAGTATTTT. It yields the protein CASSTDRGPTDTQYF.

The J gene is TRBJ2-2, the V gene TRBV5-5; D uncertain. This CDR3 region has 14 residues. Trimming cost V 0 bases and J 1 base, with 4 bases left between them. From germline, CDR1 is SGHKS and CDR2 YYEKEE (reference sequence). The CDR3 reads CASSLAGNTGELFF. For the CDR3, the DNA is TGTGCCAGCAGCTTGGCGGGGAACACCGGGGAGCTGTTTTTT.

The V and J genes are TRBV10-3 and TRBJ1-5, with no clear D. This CDR3 spans 16 amino acids. Germline loops: CDR1 ENHRY, CDR2 SYGVKD. Trimming removed 3 bases from V and 0 bases from J, with 12 bases in between. CDR3 sequence: CAISDRRENSNQPQHF. In nucleotides, the CDR3 is TGTGCCATCAGTGATCGGCGGGAAAATAGCAATCAGCCCCAGCATTTT.

The chain uses TRBV5-1 and TRBJ2-3, with D perhaps TRBD2 (6 bases). The germline V gene encodes CDR1 SGHRS and CDR2 YFSETQ. The CDR3 spans 13 residues. The V gene lost 0 bases and the J gene lost 8 bases, with 10 bases spanning the gap. This CDR3 reads CASSLAGRSTQYF. The CDR3 bases are TGCGCCAGCAGCTTGGCGGGGAGGAGTACGCAGTATTTT.

The CDR3 protein is CASRAGTPKNIQYF. In DNA form, the CDR3 reads TGTGCCAGCAGGGCCGGGACACCCAAAAACATTCAGTACTTC. The chain employs TRBV6-5 and TRBJ2-4, with a possible D match to TRBD1 (6 bases). Germline assignment: CDR1 MNHEY and CDR2 SVGAGI. V lost 6 bases and J 2 bases, leaving 11 bases between the germline ends. There are 14 residues in the CDR3.

This chain connects TRBV27 to TRBJ2-1, with 12 bases identical to TRBD2. The CDR3 has 14 residues. Germline CDR1 is MNHEY and CDR2 is SMNVEV (reference sequence). V trimming: 4 bases; J trimming: 16 bases; junction bases outside the gene matches: 11. CDR3 amino acids: CASSSPSGGAGDFF. CDR3 nucleotides: TGTGCCAGCAGTTCGCCTAGCGGGGGGGCCGGCGATTTCTTC.

The chain uses TRBV7-9 and TRBJ1-3; 7 bases are shared with TRBD1. Unmatched junction bases numbered 5, after V lost 3 bases and J lost 3 bases. Germline CDR1 SEHNR, CDR2 FQNEAQ (reference sequence). The CDR3 contains 15 residues. The CDR3 region is CASSFDRDGGNTIYF. CDR3 nucleotides: TGTGCCAGCAGCTTTGACAGGGATGGTGGAAACACCATATATTTT. The entire variable domain, with the rest obtained from reference TRBV7-9 and TRBJ1-3, is as follows: DTGVSQNPRHKITKRGQNVTFRCDPISEHNRLYWYRQTLGQGPEFLTYFQNEAQLEKSRLLSDRFSAERPKGSFSTLEIQRTEQGDSAMYLCASSFDRDGGNTIYFGEGSWLTVV.

The CDR3 DNA reads TGTGCCAGCAGCTTGGAATCAGGGTTCGCAGAAGCTTTCTTT. The encoded protein is CASSLESGFAEAFF. The chain links TRBV5-8 to TRBJ1-1; D is perhaps TRBD1 (5 bases). Germline V lookup: CDR1 SGHTS, CDR2 YDEGEE. V was shortened by 0 bases and J by 8 bases, with 14 bases between the two germline ends. The CDR3 has 14 residues. Variable domain in full (rest from reference TRBV5-8 and TRBJ1-1): EAGVTQSPTHLIKTRGQQATLRCSPISGHTSVYWYQQALGLGLQFLLWYDEGEERNRGNFPPRFSGRQFPNYSSELNVNALELEDSALYLCASSLESGFAEAFFGQGTRLTVV.

This chain joins TRBV4-3 and TRBJ2-1, with D perhaps matching TRBD1 (6 bases). This CDR3 has 15 amino acids. CDR1 is LGHNA and CDR2 is YSLEER in the germline V gene. The germline V and J ends were trimmed by 2 bases and 4 bases, with 12 bases remaining between them. CDR3 sequence (DNA): TGCGCCAGCAGCCAAAGGGACACAACATACAATGAGCAGTTCTTC. Its translation is CASSQRDTTYNEQFF.